This T cell receptor beta chain comes out of a study of human T cells and chemical hapten exposure. Broader study findings: Healthy people's immune response may differ from that of the donors, who had alopecia.

This clonotype was seen at least ten times. Its specificity is not known. CDR3 size: 17 residues. Germline lookup yields CDR1 MNHEY and CDR2 SMNVEV (reference sequence). V shed 3 bases and J shed 4 bases, with 18 bases lying between them. TCRdb reanalysed the RACE reads using MiXCR and keeps one entry per CDR3 protein. The table records about 94,000 distinct CDR3 sequences, over 7.5% of them present only once. Described time point: patch test 2, 6 weeks after DPC sensitization. Described treatment: therapeutic diphenylcyclopropenone sensitization with weekly scalp DPC. This TCR came from a woman aged 40 to 49 with alopecia areata. Some clones in this sample may be carry-over from other donors' samples. The input for sequencing was whole blood, taken in connection with sensitization to the hapten diphenylcyclopropenone (DPC). V gene TRBV27 combines with J gene TRBJ1-4; D may be TRBD1 (6 bases). DNA for the CDR3: TGTGCCAGCAGTTTCCGTCGAGGGGGTGGCCTTAATGAAAAACTGTTTTTT. This translates into CASSFRRGGGLNEKLFF.